One T cell receptor (beta chain) is described in this entry. Its matching antigen is unknown. Amplification targeted TCR beta CDR3 regions from RNA transcripts. First-round RT-PCR with HTBI primers amplified the TCR CDR3 region. MiXCR, run by TCRdb on the multiplex PCR reads, gives a single entry per CDR3 protein. This sample has 450,000 to 650,000 distinct CDR3 sequences; 15% to 20% occur once, and the top ten carry around 17%. Each diagnosis drew on symptoms, thyroxine, TRAb, thyroid ultrasound and orbital computed tomography findings. These data originate in a study of T cells in Graves' hyperthyroidism and ophthalmopathy. Germline lookup yields CDR1 SGHRS and CDR2 YFSETQ. CDR3 length: 12 amino acids. With 2 bases removed from V and 8 bases from J, the gap between germline ends came to 7 bases. Study-level points and caveats: Blood samples included most of the expanded thyroid clonotypes exceeding 0.001. The model identified upcoming ophthalmopathy a median about six months ahead of onset.

Sequencing input: blood. The receptor comes from a woman under 30 with Graves' ophthalmopathy. This sequence joins TRBV5-1 and TRBJ1-4; D remains unclear. The CDR3 region is CASSFESEKLFF. CDR3 bases: TGCGCCAGCAGCTTTGAGAGCGAAAAACTGTTTTTT.